This section outlines one T cell receptor (beta chain) sequence together with its context. The sample comes from a study of T cell responses to AZD1222 COVID-19 vaccine. The data were produced by immunoSEQ multiplex PCR, yet TCRdb's version contains in-frame clones alone and is incomplete. The table lists approximately 150,000 clones, approximately 86% of them singletons. The germline CDR1 and CDR2 sequences are LNHDA and SQIVND (reference sequence). CDR3 length equals 14 residues. V was shortened by 3 bases and J by 4 bases, with 10 bases between the two germline ends. The sequences come from peripheral blood, collected on day 0 of AZD1222 vaccination. The sequence came from an adult in good health. The chain couples TRBV19 to TRBJ2-4; TRBD1 or TRBD2 may be the D gene (5 bases each). This chain's CDR3 is CASSILGAKNIQYF. The DNA for the CDR3 is TGTGCCAGTAGTATCCTCGGGGCGAAAAACATTCAGTACTTC. The full variable domain, its missing parts supplied by reference TRBV19 and TRBJ2-4, is DGGITQSPKYLFRKEGQNVTLSCEQNLNHDAMYWYRQDPGQGLRLIYYSQIVNDFQKGDIAEGYSVSREKKESFPLTVTSAQKNPTAFYLCASSILGAKNIQYFGAGTRLSVL.